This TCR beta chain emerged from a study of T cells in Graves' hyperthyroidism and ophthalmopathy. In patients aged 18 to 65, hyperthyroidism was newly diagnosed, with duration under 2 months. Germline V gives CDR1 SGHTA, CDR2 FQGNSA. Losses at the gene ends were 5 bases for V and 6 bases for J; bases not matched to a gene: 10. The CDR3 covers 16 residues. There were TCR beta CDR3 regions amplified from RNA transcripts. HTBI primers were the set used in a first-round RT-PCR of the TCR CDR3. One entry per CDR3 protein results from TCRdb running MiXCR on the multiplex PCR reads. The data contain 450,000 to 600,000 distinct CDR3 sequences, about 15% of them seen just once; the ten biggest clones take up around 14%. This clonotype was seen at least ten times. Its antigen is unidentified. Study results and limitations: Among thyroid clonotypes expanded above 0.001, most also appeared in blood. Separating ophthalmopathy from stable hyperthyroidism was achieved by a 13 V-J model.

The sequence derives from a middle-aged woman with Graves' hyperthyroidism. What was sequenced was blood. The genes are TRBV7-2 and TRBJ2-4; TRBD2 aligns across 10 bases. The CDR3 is CASSPPGTSVGNIQYF. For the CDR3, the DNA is TGTGCCAGCAGCCCGCCCGGGACTAGCGTCGGAAACATTCAGTACTTC.